A single sample is the source of the 7 T cell receptor beta chains below, sequenced in a study of shared T cell receptors in the human thymus. The repertoire was sequenced with immunoSEQ multiplex PCR; TCRdb's copy has only in-frame clones and lacks some. The sample records hundreds of thousands of clones, about 87% being singletons. Separately, the same data were catalogued under a study of human thymus T cells.

Specimen: thymocytes. The receptors stem from a boy in the first two years of life with a congenital heart defect.

This chain joins TRBV7-2 and TRBJ2-1; 7 bases line up with TRBD1. Germline loops: CDR1 SGHTA, CDR2 FQGNSA. The CDR3 extends over 15 amino acids. V dropped 6 bases and J dropped 0; count of bases not matched to a gene: 5. The CDR3 DNA sequence: TGTGCCAGCAGAAGACAGGGAAGCTCCTACAATGAGCAGTTCTTC. Translating it yields CASRRQGSSYNEQFF.

The chain carries TRBV6-4 and TRBJ2-7, with TRBD1 identical over 7 bases. V lost 4 bases, J lost 2 bases, and 8 bases stayed unmatched. This CDR3 spans 15 amino acids. In germline, CDR1 is MRHNA, CDR2 SNTAGT. This CDR3 is CASSAKQGTPYEQYF. The CDR3, as DNA: TGTGCCAGCAGTGCAAAACAGGGGACGCCCTACGAGCAGTACTTC.

The chain links TRBV5-1 to TRBJ2-5, with D perhaps TRBD1 (5 bases). V shed 4 bases and J shed 5 bases, with 12 bases lying between them. Germline-derived CDR1 and CDR2 are SGHRS and YFSETQ. The CDR3 is 13 residues long. Here the CDR3 DNA reads TGCGCCAGCAGCGACCTGGGGCGGGAGACCCAGTACTTC. It codes for CASSDLGRETQYF.

This clone was seen once. V and J are TRBV7-8 and TRBJ2-1, with D perhaps TRBD1 (6 bases). The V end was cut by 3 bases, the J end by 4 bases, with 13 bases between. The CDR3 runs 15 residues. Germline CDR1 SGHVS, CDR2 FQNEAQ. In DNA, the CDR3 is TGTGCCAGCAGCTTTGGGGGCATCGGGTACAATGAGCAGTTCTTC. Translation: CASSFGGIGYNEQFF. Drawing the rest from reference TRBV7-8 and TRBJ2-1, the complete variable domain is GAGVSQSPRYKVAKRGQDVALRCDPISGHVSLFWYQQALGQGPEFLTYFQNEAQLDKSGLPSDRFFAERPEGSVSTLKIQRTQQEDSAVYLCASSFGGIGYNEQFFGPGTRLTVL.

The gene calls are TRBV5-1 and TRBJ1-1; a possible D gene is TRBD1 (5 bases). This CDR3 is built from 16 residues. V lost 4 bases, J lost 3 bases, and 19 bases lay in between. CDR1 is SGHRS and CDR2 is YFSETQ in the germline V gene. The CDR3 is CASSPSLGQGYTEAFF. The CDR3 coding sequence is TGCGCCAGCAGCCCCAGCCTTGGGCAGGGCTACACTGAAGCTTTCTTT.

V and J are TRBV6-5 and TRBJ2-3; 7 positions agree with TRBD2. The germline gives CDR1 MNHEY, CDR2 SVGAGI. The CDR3 is 14 residues long. V gave up 2 bases and J gave up 5 bases; unmatched junction bases: 4. CDR3: CASSYDWGGDTQYF. The CDR3, as DNA: TGTGCCAGCAGTTACGACTGGGGGGGAGATACGCAGTATTTT.

CDR3 residues: CARGTGEVGSDYEQYF. The CDR3 nucleotides read TGTGCCAGAGGGACAGGGGAGGTTGGTTCTGACTACGAGCAGTACTTC. The rearrangement links TRBV27 to TRBJ2-7; 10 bases match TRBD1. The germline V gene has CDR1 MNHEY and CDR2 SMNVEV (reference sequence). V dropped 9 bases and J dropped 3; count of bases not matched to a gene: 14. The CDR3 has 16 amino acids.